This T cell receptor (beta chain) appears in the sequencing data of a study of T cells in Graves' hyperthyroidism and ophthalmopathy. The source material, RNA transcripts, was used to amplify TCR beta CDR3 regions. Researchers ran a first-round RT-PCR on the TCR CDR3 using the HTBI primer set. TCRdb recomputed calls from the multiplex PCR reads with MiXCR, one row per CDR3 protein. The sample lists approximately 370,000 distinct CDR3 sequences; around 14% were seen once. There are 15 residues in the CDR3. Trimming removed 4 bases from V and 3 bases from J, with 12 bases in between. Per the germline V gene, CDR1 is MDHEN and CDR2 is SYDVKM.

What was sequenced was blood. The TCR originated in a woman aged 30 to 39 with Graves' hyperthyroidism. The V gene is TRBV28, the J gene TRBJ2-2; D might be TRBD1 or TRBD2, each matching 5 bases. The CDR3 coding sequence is TGTGCCAGCAGTTACGGGGCGCACGACACCGGGGAGCTGTTTTTT. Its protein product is CASSYGAHDTGELFF. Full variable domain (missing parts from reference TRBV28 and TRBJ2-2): DVKVTQSSRYLVKRTGEKVFLECVQDMDHENMFWYRQDPGLGLRLIYFSYDVKMKEKGDIPEGYSVSREKKERFSLILESASTNQTSMYLCASSYGAHDTGELFFGEGSRLTVL.